A single sample is the source of the 7 T cell receptor beta chains below, sequenced in a study of T cells in tuberculosis (dated by TCRdb to the late 2010s). PBMC were thawed, rested overnight, stained with a GMM-loaded CD1B tetramer, a Live/Dead dye and anti-CD3, and then sorted on a FACS Aria II. CD1B tetramers were loaded with C32 glucose monomycolate purified from Rhodococcus equi. Libraries were built with the immunoSEQ multiplex PCR assay. TCRdb retrieved this table from immuneACCESS and kept in-frame rearrangements only. Not all clones are present; in checked studies, unresolved V genes account for under half, and no reason is known for the remainder. This sample comprises about 58,000 clones, around 90% of them detected only once. Together, the top ten hold about a fifth of the sample. The sequenced sample was CD1b-GMM tetramer-negative cells sorted from PBMCs. Per the publication, the cell subset or site label means: T cells not binding CD1B-GMM tetramer, sorted from same donor. These receptors were taken from an adult woman with latent tuberculosis.

CDR3 in DNA: TGTGCCGGGGGGTTCGGGAACACCATATATTTT. Encoded protein: CAGGFGNTIYF. The chain uses TRBV10-3 and TRBJ1-3; D is possibly TRBD1 (5 bases). V shed 11 bases and J shed 7 bases, with 12 bases lying between them. The CDR3 loop spans 11 amino acids. The germline CDR1 and CDR2 sequences are ENHRY and SYGVKD.

V gene TRBV7-2 combines with J gene TRBJ1-1; no firm D call. Germline lookup yields CDR1 SGHTA and CDR2 FQGNSA. The CDR3 loop spans 14 amino acids. Trimming stripped 1 base from V and 7 bases from J, with 13 bases between. The CDR3 sequence: CASSLELNGVEAFF. CDR3 nucleotide sequence: TGTGCCAGCAGCTTAGAGTTGAACGGAGTTGAAGCTTTCTTT.

This clone was detected a few times. The chain uses TRBV7-2 and TRBJ1-1; no reliable D call. This CDR3 is built from 12 residues. Trimming removed 2 bases from V and 2 bases from J, with 3 bases in between. Germline loops: CDR1 SGHTA, CDR2 FQGNSA. The CDR3 protein is CASSLYNTEAFF. In DNA, the CDR3 is TGTGCCAGCAGCTTATATAACACTGAAGCTTTCTTT.

This clone turned up a few times. V is TRBV18 and J is TRBJ2-3, with 9 bases fitting TRBD1. Germline CDR1 is KGHSH and CDR2 is LQKENI. J gave up 2 bases and V 6 bases, and 9 bases lay outside the gene matches. The CDR3 has 16 residues. The CDR3 spells CASSQSGTGTTDTQYF. The CDR3 DNA reads TGTGCCAGCTCTCAATCCGGGACAGGGACCACAGATACGCAGTATTTT.

The chain links TRBV6-1 to TRBJ1-4; 11 nucleotides match TRBD1. CDR3 length: 13 amino acids. Germline V CDR1 and CDR2: MNHNS, SASEGT. With V trimmed by 6 bases and J by 10 bases, 4 bases remained unmatched. CDR3 sequence: CASRDRGRGKLFF. The DNA of the CDR3 is TGTGCCAGCAGGGACAGGGGGCGGGGAAAACTGTTTTTT.

The rearrangement joins TRBV28 to TRBJ2-2; maybe TRBD1 (6 bases). The V and J ends lost 1 base and 4 bases respectively, with 7 bases between them. Germline CDR1 is MDHEN and CDR2 is SYDVKM. The length of the CDR3 is 14 residues. The CDR3 nucleotides read TGTGCCAGCAGTTTATACAGGGCCACCGGGGAGCTGTTTTTT. Protein: CASSLYRATGELFF.

J is TRBJ1-3 and V is TRBV4-1, with a tentative D call TRBD1 (6 bases). The germline V gene encodes CDR1 MGHRA and CDR2 YSYEKL. V was shortened by 5 bases and J by 2 bases, with 13 bases between the two germline ends. CDR3 length: 15 residues. CDR3 nucleotide sequence: TGCGCCAGCAGCTCACACAGGGTAGCTGGAAACACCATATATTTT. Translating it yields CASSSHRVAGNTIYF.